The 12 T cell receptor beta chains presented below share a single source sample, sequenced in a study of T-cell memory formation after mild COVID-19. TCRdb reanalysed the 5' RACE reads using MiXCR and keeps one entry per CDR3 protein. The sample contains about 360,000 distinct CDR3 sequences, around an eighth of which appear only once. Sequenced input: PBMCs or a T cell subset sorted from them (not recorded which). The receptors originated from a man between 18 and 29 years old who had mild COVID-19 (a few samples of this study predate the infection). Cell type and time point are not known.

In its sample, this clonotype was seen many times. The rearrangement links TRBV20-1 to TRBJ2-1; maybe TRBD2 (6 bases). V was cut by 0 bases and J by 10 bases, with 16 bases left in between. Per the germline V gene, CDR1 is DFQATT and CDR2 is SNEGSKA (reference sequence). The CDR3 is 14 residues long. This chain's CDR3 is CSARDIVLADEQFF. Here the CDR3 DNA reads TGCAGTGCTAGAGATATAGTACTAGCAGACGAGCAGTTCTTC.

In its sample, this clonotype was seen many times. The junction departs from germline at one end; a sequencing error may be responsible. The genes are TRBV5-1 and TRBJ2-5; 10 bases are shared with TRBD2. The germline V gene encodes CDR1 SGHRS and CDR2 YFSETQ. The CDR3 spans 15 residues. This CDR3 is CASSLGLAGVETQYF. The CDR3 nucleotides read TGTGCCAGCAGCTTAGGGCTAGCGGGGGTGGAGACCCAGTACTTC. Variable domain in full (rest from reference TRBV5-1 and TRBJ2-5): KAGVTQTPRYLIKTRGQQVTLSCSPISGHRSVSWYQQTPGQGLQFLFEYFSETQRNKGNFPGRFSGRQFSNSRSEMNVSTLELGDSALYLCASSLGLAGVETQYFGPGTRLLVL.

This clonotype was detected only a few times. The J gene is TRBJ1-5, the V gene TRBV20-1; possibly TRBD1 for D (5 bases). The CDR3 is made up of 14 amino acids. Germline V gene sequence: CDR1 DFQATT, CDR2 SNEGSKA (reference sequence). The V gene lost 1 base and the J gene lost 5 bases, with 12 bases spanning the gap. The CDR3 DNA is TGCAGTGCTAGAGGGGGGATGGTTGATCAGCCCCAGCATTTT. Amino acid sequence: CSARGGMVDQPQHF.

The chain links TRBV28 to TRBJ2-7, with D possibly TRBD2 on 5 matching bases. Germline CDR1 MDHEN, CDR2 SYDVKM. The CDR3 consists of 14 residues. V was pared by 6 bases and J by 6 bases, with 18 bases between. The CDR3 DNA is TGTGCCAGCAGAGACGAGATGGGCGGGCGCGAGCAGTACGTC. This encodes CASRDEMGGREQYV.

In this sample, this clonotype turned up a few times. The CDR3 DNA reads as TGTGCCACCAGTGATCCTACATCGACAGATACGCAGTATTTT. It specifies CATSDPTSTDTQYF. The genes are TRBV24-1 and TRBJ2-3; unclear D gene. Looked up from germline, CDR1 is KGHDR and CDR2 is SFDVKD. The V and J ends lost 3 bases and 3 bases respectively, with 9 bases between them. The CDR3 is made up of 14 amino acids.

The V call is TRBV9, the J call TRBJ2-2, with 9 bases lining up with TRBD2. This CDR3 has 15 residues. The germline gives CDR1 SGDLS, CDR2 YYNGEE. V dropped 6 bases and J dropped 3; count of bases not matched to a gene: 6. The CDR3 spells CASTLAGEDTGELFF. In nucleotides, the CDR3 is TGTGCCAGCACCTTAGCGGGGGAGGACACCGGGGAGCTGTTTTTT.

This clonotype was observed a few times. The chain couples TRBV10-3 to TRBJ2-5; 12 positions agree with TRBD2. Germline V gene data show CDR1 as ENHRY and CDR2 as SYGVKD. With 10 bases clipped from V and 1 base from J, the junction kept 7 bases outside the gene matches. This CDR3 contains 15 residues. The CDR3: CASLPSGGAQETQYF. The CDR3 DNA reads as TGTGCCAGCCTCCCTAGCGGGGGGGCCCAAGAGACCCAGTACTTC.

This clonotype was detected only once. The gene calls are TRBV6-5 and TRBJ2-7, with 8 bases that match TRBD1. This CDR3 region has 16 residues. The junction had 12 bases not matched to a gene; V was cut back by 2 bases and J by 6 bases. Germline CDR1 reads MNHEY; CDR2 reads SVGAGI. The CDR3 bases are TGTGCCAGCAGTTACCCCTCGGACAGGGAAGGTTGCGAGCAGTACGTC. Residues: CASSYPSDREGCEQYV.

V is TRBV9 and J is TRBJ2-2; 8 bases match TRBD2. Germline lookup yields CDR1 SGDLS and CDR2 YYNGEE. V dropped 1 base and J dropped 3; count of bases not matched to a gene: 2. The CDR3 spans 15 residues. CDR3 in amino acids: CASSVSGGHTGELFF. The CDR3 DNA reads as TGTGCCAGCAGCGTAAGCGGGGGACACACCGGGGAGCTGTTTTTT.

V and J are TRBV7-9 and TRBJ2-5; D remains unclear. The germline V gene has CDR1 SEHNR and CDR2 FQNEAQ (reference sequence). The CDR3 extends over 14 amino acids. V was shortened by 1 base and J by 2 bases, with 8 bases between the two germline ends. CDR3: CASSLEGTQETQYF. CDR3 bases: TGTGCCAGCAGCTTAGAGGGCACTCAAGAGACCCAGTACTTC.

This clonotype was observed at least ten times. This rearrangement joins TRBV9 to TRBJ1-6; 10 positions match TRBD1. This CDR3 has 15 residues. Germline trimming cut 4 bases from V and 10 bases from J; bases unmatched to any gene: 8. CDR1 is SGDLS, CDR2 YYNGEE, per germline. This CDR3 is CASSPTGTGVSPLHF. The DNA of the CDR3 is TGTGCCAGCAGCCCTACCGGGACAGGGGTCTCACCCCTCCACTTT.

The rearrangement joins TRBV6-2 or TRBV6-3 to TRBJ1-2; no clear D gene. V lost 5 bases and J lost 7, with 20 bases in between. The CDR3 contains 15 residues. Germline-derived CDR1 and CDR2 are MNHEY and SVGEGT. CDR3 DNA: TGTGCCAGCAGTCCCCCCGAGCAGGACTTTTTTGGCTACACCTTC. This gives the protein CASSPPEQDFFGYTF.